This T cell receptor beta chain comes out of a study of blood T cell repertoires in COVID-19. The germline V gene has CDR1 SGHTA and CDR2 FQGTGA. V was cut by 2 bases and J by 4 bases, with 10 bases left in between. This CDR3 is built from 14 residues. The data were produced by immunoSEQ multiplex PCR, yet TCRdb's version contains in-frame clones alone and is incomplete. Of about 180,000 clones in the sample, approximately 85% are singletons; the top ten hold 3% to 3.5%. Sequencing input: peripheral blood. This receptor was taken from a man aged 55 to 70 with acute or convalescent COVID-19. The V and J genes are TRBV7-3 and TRBJ2-3; D is perhaps TRBD2 (6 bases). CDR3 DNA sequence: TGTGCCAGCAGCTTATCGGCTAGCGCAGATACGCAGTATTTT. Protein sequence: CASSLSASADTQYF.